A single sample is the source of the 7 T cell receptor beta chains below, sequenced in a study of T cell clones after liver transplantation. Profiled with immunoSEQ multiplex PCR; TCRdb holds only in-frame clones, not every one. The table has 15,000 to 20,000 clones, around 81% seen once. The sequencing used CD8+ T cells from blood, collected roughly 50 months after liver transplant. The receptors were gathered from a human patient who received a liver transplant. A subset of T cells may come from the graft donor.

The chain links TRBV11-2 to TRBJ1-1; 9 nucleotides agree with TRBD1. Germline trimming cut 6 bases from V and 3 bases from J; bases unmatched to any gene: 14. The CDR3 covers 17 residues. Looked up from germline, CDR1 is SGHAT and CDR2 is FQNNGV. Here the CDR3 reads CASSRYGTGRLDTEAFF. The CDR3 nucleotides read TGTGCCAGCAGTCGATACGGGACAGGGAGACTGGACACTGAAGCTTTCTTT.

The rearrangement uses TRBV7-9 and TRBJ1-1; D is unclear. Germline V gene data show CDR1 as SEHNR and CDR2 as FQNEAQ (reference sequence). This CDR3 has 13 residues. With 1 base removed from V and 1 base from J, the gap between germline ends came to 4 bases. DNA for the CDR3: TGTGCCAGCAGCTTAGATGCGAACACTGAAGCTTTCTTT. Translating it yields CASSLDANTEAFF. Supplemented by reference TRBV7-9 and TRBJ1-1, the full variable domain reads DTGVSQNPRHKITKRGQNVTFRCDPISEHNRLYWYRQTLGQGPEFLTYFQNEAQLEKSRLLSDRFSAERPKGSFSTLEIQRTEQGDSAMYLCASSLDANTEAFFGQGTRLTVV.

This chain connects TRBV5-4 to TRBJ2-7; 9 positions match TRBD1. The ends lost 7 bases at V and 0 bases at J; junction bases unmatched: 23. The length of the CDR3 is 20 residues. Germline values: CDR1 SGHNT, CDR2 YYREEE (reference sequence). The CDR3 DNA follows: TGTGCCAGCGACTCGTCGGGGACAGGGAAGTCGGCGGGGTCCTCCTACGAGCAGTACTTC. This translates into CASDSSGTGKSAGSSYEQYF.

This clone was seen only once. Additional DNA sequences in this sample encode the identical CDR3. The genes are TRBV5-4 and TRBJ1-6; tentative D call: TRBD1 (5 bases). Per germline, CDR1 SGHNT and CDR2 YYREEE (reference sequence). Trimming pared 1 base from V and 7 bases from J, leaving 12 bases between. This CDR3 comprises 15 residues. DNA of the CDR3: TGTGCCAGCAGCTTGAATAGGGGTCAAAATTCACCCCTCCACTTT. This encodes CASSLNRGQNSPLHF.

This clone was picked up a small number of times. V is TRBV5-1 and J is TRBJ1-6, with D tentatively TRBD1 (6 bases). The CDR3 runs 14 residues. V lost 1 base to trimming and J lost 8 bases, with 10 bases between them. The germline gives CDR1 SGHRS, CDR2 YFSETQ. The CDR3 reads CASSLWGLDSPLHF. DNA for the CDR3: TGCGCCAGCAGCTTGTGGGGGCTTGATTCACCCCTCCACTTT.

The CDR3 loop is CASSDGNGYTF. CDR3 DNA sequence: TGTGCCAGCAGCGATGGTAACGGCTACACCTTC. The chain links TRBV9 to TRBJ1-2, with D unresolved. CDR3 size: 11 residues. Germline CDR1 reads SGDLS; CDR2 reads YYNGEE. Trimming stripped 3 bases from V and 8 bases from J, with 8 bases between.

The V call is TRBV6-5, the J call TRBJ2-1; D call uncertain. Germline V gives CDR1 MNHEY, CDR2 SVGAGI. V was trimmed by 6 bases and J by 0 bases, leaving 12 bases between them. The CDR3 is 15 amino acids. This CDR3 reads CASSQFQSSYNEQFF. Written as DNA, the CDR3 is TGTGCCAGCAGCCAGTTTCAAAGCTCCTACAATGAGCAGTTCTTC.